A selection of T cell receptor beta chains follows, all from one sample in a study of T-cell reconstitution after alpha-beta-depleted transplantation in children. TCRdb independently ran MiXCR on the PCR reads; one entry per CDR3 protein. The sample has 700,000 or so distinct CDR3 sequences; 10% to 15% are singletons. The starting material was PBMCs, obtained before TCRalphabeta/CD19-depleted stem cell transplant. These receptors were collected from a girl aged 2 to 10 with congenital amegakaryocytic thrombocytopenia, due to receive a stem cell transplant. The CDR3 runs from the conserved cysteine through the conserved F or W.

V	CDR3
TRBV24-1	CAPPRNGQETQYF
TRBV12-3/TRBV12-4	CASSHGTSTDTQYF
TRBV20-1	CSAPLGLIYNEQFF
TRBV6-2/TRBV6-3	CASEPLGSNTGELFF
TRBV5-1	CASSFGTQGIYEQYF
TRBV20-1	CSARQGLREQFF
TRBV20-1	CCARDPRPTTSYNEQFF
TRBV29-1	CSVDNGSYNEQFF
TRBV5-1	CASSASGTSGMETQYF
TRBV15	CATSRDPRGGGFYGYTF
TRBV7-8	CASSLVGQREETQYF
TRBV3-1	CASSLPGSTELFF
TRBV3-1	CASSHDTGVSNQPQHF
TRBV19	CASSIGRWGETQYF
TRBV20-1	CSATRRGLIYNEQFF
TRBV20-1	CSARPRQIRGMFNEQFF
TRBV5-1	CASSLEMGTDTQYF
TRBV29-1	CSVAGASGRTDTQYF
TRBV15	CATSTQSSYNEQFF
TRBV20-1	CSASRDSSYNEQFF